These 25 T cell receptor beta chains share one sample of origin, sequenced in a study of blood T cell repertoires in COVID-19. Method: immunoSEQ multiplex PCR; TCRdb's copy keeps in-frame clones and lacks some. The data contain 350,000 to 450,000 clones, approximately 90% of them seen just once; the ten biggest clones take up over 0.7%. The source material was PBMCs or T cells enriched from blood (not recorded which). These receptors all come from a woman between 40 and 50 years old who had been exposed to COVID-19.

On this clone: A clone one base away is much larger, so this may be a read error. In the same sample, other DNA sequences code for this CDR3. The chain employs TRBV2 and TRBJ1-4; 7 nucleotides match TRBD1. CDR3 length: 15 residues. Trimming removed 3 bases from V and 2 bases from J; junction bases left unmatched: 3. CDR1 SNHLY and CDR2 FYNNEI come from the germline V gene. The CDR3 loop reads CASSEPQGTNEKLFF. The DNA of the CDR3 is TGTGCCAGCAGTGAGCCACAGGGGACTAATGAAAAACTGTTTTTT.

This chain links TRBV18 with TRBJ2-4; 10 nucleotides align to TRBD2. The germline V gene encodes CDR1 KGHSH and CDR2 LQKENI. This CDR3 region has 15 residues. After removal of 5 bases from V and 4 bases from J, the junction contained 5 bases not matched to a gene. CDR3 protein: CASSAAGGQKNIQYF. The CDR3 DNA sequence: TGTGCCAGCTCAGCAGCGGGAGGGCAAAAAAACATTCAGTACTTC.

The V call is TRBV7-9, the J call TRBJ1-1, with D perhaps matching TRBD1 (5 bases). From germline, CDR1 is SEHNR and CDR2 FQNEAQ (reference sequence). This CDR3 comprises 11 residues. V lost 6 bases, J lost 11 bases, and 13 bases lay in between. In nucleotides, the CDR3 is TGTGCCAGCAGTCAACAGGCTAGGGCTTTCTTT. It specifies CASSQQARAFF.

The chain couples TRBV3-1 (or the pseudogene TRBV3-2) to TRBJ1-2; D gene ambiguous. Trimming stripped 2 bases from V and 2 bases from J, with 9 bases between. The CDR3 is 14 amino acids. Germline assignment: CDR1 LGHDT and CDR2 YNNKEL (reference sequence). CDR3 DNA: TGTGCCAGCAGCCAAAAGAACGCGAACTATGGCTACACCTTC. Protein product: CASSQKNANYGYTF.

The V and J genes are TRBV7-8 and TRBJ2-7; perhaps TRBD1 as D (5 bases). The V and J ends lost 4 bases and 5 bases respectively, with 21 bases between them. Germline CDR1 and CDR2: SGHVS and FQNEAQ. The CDR3 is made up of 16 amino acids. CDR3 loop: CASSSKNRARAHEQYF. DNA of the CDR3: TGTGCCAGCAGCTCTAAAAACCGGGCCAGGGCCCACGAGCAGTACTTC.

V usage is TRBV9 and J usage is TRBJ1-4, with 10 bases identical to TRBD1. Trimming cost V 3 bases and J 11 bases; bases outside gene matches: 10. Germline values: CDR1 SGDLS, CDR2 YYNGEE. This CDR3 has 15 residues. This chain's CDR3 is CASSGSGTGEKKLFF. DNA for the CDR3: TGTGCCAGCAGCGGCTCCGGGACAGGGGAAAAGAAACTGTTTTTT.

The chain has TRBV30 and TRBJ2-2; D is unresolved. Between the trimmed V and J ends, which lost 3 bases and 6 bases, there was a span of 11 bases. The germline gives CDR1 GTSNPN, CDR2 SVGIG (reference sequence). This CDR3 is built from 13 residues. The CDR3 loop reads CAWRTPGAGELFF. For the CDR3, the DNA is TGTGCCTGGAGAACGCCTGGAGCCGGGGAGCTGTTTTTT.

For the CDR3, the DNA is TGCGCCAGCAGTGATCTGGGACTGAATTCACCCCTCCACTTT. Its translation is CASSDLGLNSPLHF. The chain uses TRBV10-1 and TRBJ1-6; tentative D call: TRBD1 (5 bases). Germline assignment: CDR1 WNHNN and CDR2 SYGVQD (reference sequence). This CDR3 spans 14 amino acids. V lost 3 bases and J lost 7, with 10 bases in between.

CDR3 coding DNA: TGTGCCAGCAGCTGGCCTGTTGGACAGGGACAGACCGGGGAGCTGTTTTTT. It translates to CASSWPVGQGQTGELFF. This chain uses TRBV5-4 with TRBJ2-2, with TRBD1 matching over 8 bases. Germline V gene lookup returns CDR1 SGHNT and CDR2 YYREEE (reference sequence). V shed 3 bases, J shed 5 bases, and the junction held 12 bases outside the gene matches. The CDR3 runs to 17 residues. Drawing the rest from reference TRBV5-4 and TRBJ2-2, the complete variable domain is ETGVTQSPTHLIKTRGQQVTLRCSSQSGHNTVSWYQQALGQGPQFIFQYYREEENGRGNFPPRFSGLQFPNYSSELNVNALELDDSALYLCASSWPVGQGQTGELFFGEGSRLTVL.

The chain joins TRBV3-1 (or the pseudogene TRBV3-2) to TRBJ2-1; 14 nucleotides align to TRBD2. V lost 4 bases and J lost 9; bases outside the gene matches: 8. The germline gives CDR1 LGHDT, CDR2 YNNKEL (reference sequence). The CDR3 has 16 amino acids. CDR3 coding DNA: TGTGCCAGCAGCCCATTGACTAGCGGGGGGGCGGGTGAGCAGTTCTTC. Encoded protein: CASSPLTSGGAGEQFF.

The rearrangement joins TRBV12-3 or TRBV12-4 to TRBJ2-2; D remains unclear. The V gene lost 3 bases and the J gene lost 11 bases, with 10 bases spanning the gap. The CDR3 loop spans 12 amino acids. CDR3 nucleotide sequence: TGTGCCAGCAGTTTGGTGCTGAGTGAGCTGTTTTTT. Protein sequence: CASSLVLSELFF.

The CDR3 DNA is TGCAGTGCTAGTCTCGGGGACACTGAAGCTTTCTTT. As protein: CSASLGDTEAFF. This chain joins TRBV20-1 and TRBJ1-1; D gene uncertain. In germline, CDR1 is DFQATT, CDR2 SNEGSKA (reference sequence). The V and J ends lost 3 bases and 3 bases respectively, with 8 bases between them. This CDR3 is 12 amino acids long.

The chain recombines TRBV24-1 with TRBJ1-2, with 9 bases that match TRBD1. Germline V CDR1 and CDR2: KGHDR, SFDVKD. V was pared by 7 bases and J by 8 bases, with 7 bases of the junction left unmatched. The CDR3 runs 13 residues. The CDR3 DNA reads TGTGCCACCAGAACAGGGGGCGCGAGAGGCTACACCTTC. This codes for CATRTGGARGYTF.

This chain uses TRBV6-4 with TRBJ1-4; no definite D call. V lost 5 bases and J lost 0, with 4 bases in between. This CDR3 contains 13 residues. Germline V lookup: CDR1 MRHNA, CDR2 SNTAGT. Here the CDR3 reads CASSLPTNEKLFF. CDR3 DNA sequence: TGTGCCAGCAGTCTCCCAACTAATGAAAAACTGTTTTTT.

The V and J genes are TRBV18 and TRBJ2-5; D is possibly TRBD2 (5 bases). V dropped 3 bases and J dropped 4 bases, with 9 bases sitting between them. Germline V gene sequence: CDR1 KGHSH, CDR2 LQKENI. The CDR3 has 13 residues. The CDR3, as DNA: TGTGCCAGCTCACCCGCAGGAGGAGAGACCCAGTACTTC. The encoded protein is CASSPAGGETQYF.

This CDR3 is CASSLGAGGPEQYF. DNA for the CDR3: TGTGCCAGCAGCTTAGGGGCGGGAGGGCCCGAGCAGTACTTC. The chain joins TRBV7-2 to TRBJ2-7; 9 bases align to TRBD2. Germline assignment: CDR1 SGHTA and CDR2 FQGNSA. This CDR3 is built from 14 residues. The ends lost 1 base at V and 6 bases at J; junction bases unmatched: 4.

The chain couples TRBV5-1 to TRBJ2-3; a possible D gene is TRBD1 (6 bases). The length of the CDR3 is 14 residues. CDR1 is SGHRS, CDR2 YFSETQ, per germline. V lost 3 bases, J lost 2 bases, and 10 bases lay in between. Written as DNA, the CDR3 is TGCGCCAGCAGCTCAGGGACATACACAGATACGCAGTATTTT. Its translation is CASSSGTYTDTQYF.

The J gene is TRBJ2-5, the V gene TRBV25-1, with 10 bases that match TRBD1. The CDR3 sequence is 14 residues long. Per the germline V gene, CDR1 is MGHDK and CDR2 is SYGVNS. J gave up 5 bases and V 7 bases, and 7 bases lay outside the gene matches. This chain's CDR3 is CASNRQGAGETQYF. CDR3 nucleotides: TGTGCCAGCAACAGACAGGGGGCGGGGGAGACCCAGTACTTC. Drawing the rest from reference TRBV25-1 and TRBJ2-5, the complete variable domain is EADIYQTPRYLVIGTGKKITLECSQTMGHDKMYWYQQDPGMELHLIHYSYGVNSTEKGDLSSESTVSRIRTEHFPLTLESARPSHTSQYLCASNRQGAGETQYFGPGTRLLVL.

This clone has a handful of counts. The CDR3 loop is CASSENTGGTGELFF. The CDR3 nucleotides are TGCGCCAGCAGTGAAAATACAGGGGGCACCGGGGAGCTGTTTTTT. This chain links TRBV10-1 with TRBJ2-2, with 8 bases that match TRBD1. This CDR3 has 15 residues. With V trimmed by 3 bases and J by 4 bases, 4 bases remained unmatched. CDR1 and CDR2 (germline): WNHNN, SYGVQD (reference sequence).

The chain joins TRBV2 to TRBJ2-3, with D unclear. CDR3 size: 12 residues. CDR1 SNHLY and CDR2 FYNNEI come from the germline V gene. V lost 8 bases, J lost 2 bases, and 8 bases lay in between. The CDR3 spells CASRFPTDTQYF. The CDR3 nucleotides are TGTGCCAGCCGGTTCCCCACAGATACGCAGTATTTT.

CDR3 in amino acids: CASSAGGTYTEAFF. The CDR3 nucleotides read TGTGCCAGCTCAGCCGGCGGAACATACACTGAAGCTTTCTTT. V and J are TRBV18 and TRBJ1-1; D gene uncertain. V shed 5 bases and J shed 3 bases, with 13 bases lying between them. Germline V gives CDR1 KGHSH, CDR2 LQKENI. The CDR3 runs 14 residues.

V usage is TRBV6-2 or TRBV6-3 and J usage is TRBJ1-5; the D gene is possibly TRBD1 (6 bases). This CDR3 is built from 20 residues. The V and J ends lost 3 bases and 1 base respectively, with 25 bases between them. Per the germline V gene, CDR1 is MNHEY and CDR2 is SVGEGT. CDR3 DNA: TGTGCCAGCAGTTATCCGGGGGGGCAGGGCCTACACGAGAGCAATCAGCCCCAGCATTTT. Protein sequence: CASSYPGGQGLHESNQPQHF.

This sequence joins TRBV5-4 and TRBJ1-2; 8 positions agree with TRBD1. CDR3 length: 13 residues. The V and J ends lost 2 bases and 4 bases, in that order; junction bases with no gene match: 1. Germline V lookup: CDR1 SGHNT, CDR2 YYREEE (reference sequence). This CDR3 is CASSFDRGYGYTF. DNA for the CDR3: TGTGCCAGCAGCTTTGACAGGGGCTATGGCTACACCTTC. Full variable domain (rest looked up from reference TRBV5-4 and TRBJ1-2): ETGVTQSPTHLIKTRGQQVTLRCSSQSGHNTVSWYQQALGQGPQFIFQYYREEENGRGNFPPRFSGLQFPNYSSELNVNALELDDSALYLCASSFDRGYGYTFGSGTRLTVV.

Only one count was recorded for this clone. The chain joins TRBV7-2 to TRBJ1-2, with 9 bases that match TRBD1. CDR3 length: 14 residues. J gave up 8 bases and V 5 bases, and 9 bases lay outside the gene matches. Germline assignment: CDR1 SGHTA and CDR2 FQGNSA. The CDR3 region is CASSPRTGVKGYTF. The CDR3 DNA is TGTGCCAGCAGCCCACGGACAGGGGTAAAAGGCTACACCTTC. The entire variable domain, with the rest obtained from reference TRBV7-2 and TRBJ1-2, is as follows: GAGVSQSPSNKVTEKGKDVELRCDPISGHTALYWYRQSLGQGLEFLIYFQGNSAPDKSGLPSDRFSAERTGGSVSTLTIQRTQQEDSAVYLCASSPRTGVKGYTFGSGTRLTVV.

The chain carries TRBV5-4 and TRBJ2-1; 7 bases agree with TRBD1. In germline, CDR1 is SGHNT, CDR2 YYREEE (reference sequence). The trim removed 7 bases at V and 16 bases at J, leaving 11 bases unmatched. The CDR3 covers 11 residues. The CDR3, as DNA: TGTGCCAGCGGAAACGACAGGGTATTATTCTTC. It codes for CASGNDRVLFF.